This T cell receptor delta chain was identified during a study of γδ T cells in repeated Plasmodium falciparum infection. Study-wide background: Malian samples came from no-transmission periods or across acute febrile malaria episodes.

Study observations and caveats: In Vdelta2-negative, largely Vdelta1+, gammadelta repertoires, repeated controlled infections appeared to drive clonal selection waves.

Sequencing covered both gamma and delta TCR chains per sample. TCRdb re-processed the multiplex PCR reads via CATT. The repertoire consists of tens of thousands of delta-chain clones, with roughly 1.6% occurring once and the leading ten covering 8.6%. Gammadelta T cells were flow-sorted from PBMC into Vgamma9/Vdelta2+ and Vdelta2-negative populations for bulk analysis. This clone was counted a few times. Its target is not known. This DNA translates differently at residue 3 from the TCRdb protein, which is that of a much larger clone; a read error is likely, and the protein shown is the DNA's own translation. CDR1 and CDR2 (germline): TSWWSYY, QGS. CDR3 size: 17 residues.

Sequenced sample: gamma-delta T cells from blood. The V call is TRDV1, the J call TRDJ1, with 8 nucleotides matching TRDD3. No J gene is reported in TCRdb; it was inferred here by comparing the DNA with germline. The TCR sequence derives from a pool of human donors (malaria-infected and uninfected, not separated). The CDR3 protein is CAPGDTFQGGYNDKLIF. DNA for the CDR3: TGTGCTCCTGGGGATACATTCCAGGGAGGGTACAACGATAAACTCATCTTT.